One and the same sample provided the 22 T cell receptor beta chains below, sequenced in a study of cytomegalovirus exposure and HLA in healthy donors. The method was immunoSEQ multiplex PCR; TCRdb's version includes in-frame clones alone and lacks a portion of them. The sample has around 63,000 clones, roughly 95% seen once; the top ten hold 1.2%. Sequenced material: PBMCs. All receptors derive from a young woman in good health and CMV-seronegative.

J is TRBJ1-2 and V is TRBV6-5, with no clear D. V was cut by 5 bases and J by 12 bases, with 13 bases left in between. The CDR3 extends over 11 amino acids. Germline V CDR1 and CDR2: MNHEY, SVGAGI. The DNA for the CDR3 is TGTGCCAGCAGTGTGGGCAGGATAAACACCTTC. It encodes CASSVGRINTF.

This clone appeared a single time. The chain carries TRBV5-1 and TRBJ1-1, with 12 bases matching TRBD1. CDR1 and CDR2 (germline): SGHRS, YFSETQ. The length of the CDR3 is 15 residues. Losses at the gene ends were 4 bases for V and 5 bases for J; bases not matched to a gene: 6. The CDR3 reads CASSTMGQGATEAFF. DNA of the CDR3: TGCGCCAGCAGCACTATGGGACAGGGGGCGACTGAAGCTTTCTTT.

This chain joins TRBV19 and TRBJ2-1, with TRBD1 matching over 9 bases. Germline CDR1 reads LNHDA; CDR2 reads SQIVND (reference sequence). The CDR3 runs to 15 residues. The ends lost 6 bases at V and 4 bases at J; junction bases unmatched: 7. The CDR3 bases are TGTGCCAGTAGAGATCCGGGACAGGGATACAATGAGCAGTTCTTC. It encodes CASRDPGQGYNEQFF. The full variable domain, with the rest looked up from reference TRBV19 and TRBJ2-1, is DGGITQSPKYLFRKEGQNVTLSCEQNLNHDAMYWYRQDPGQGLRLIYYSQIVNDFQKGDIAEGYSVSREKKESFPLTVTSAQKNPTAFYLCASRDPGQGYNEQFFGPGTRLTVL.

CDR3 DNA: TGTGCCAGCGGGCTAGCGGGGGGCTCCTACGAGCAGTACTTC. Amino acids: CASGLAGGSYEQYF. The J gene is TRBJ2-7, the V gene TRBV2; TRBD2 matches at 11 bases. After removal of 8 bases from V and 0 bases from J, the junction contained 3 bases not matched to a gene. The CDR3 is 14 amino acids. Per the germline V gene, CDR1 is SNHLY and CDR2 is FYNNEI. Supplemented by reference TRBV2 and TRBJ2-7, the full variable domain reads EPEVTQTPSHQVTQMGQEVILRCVPISNHLYFYWYRQILGQKVEFLVSFYNNEISEKSEIFDDQFSVERPDGSNFTLKIRSTKLEDSAMYFCASGLAGGSYEQYFGPGTRLTVT.

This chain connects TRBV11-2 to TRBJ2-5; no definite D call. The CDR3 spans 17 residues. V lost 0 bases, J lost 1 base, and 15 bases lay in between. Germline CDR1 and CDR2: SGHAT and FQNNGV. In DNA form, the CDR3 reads TGTGCCAGCAGCTTAGATCGCGTTTTCCCCGCCCAAGAGACCCAGTACTTC. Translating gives CASSLDRVFPAQETQYF.

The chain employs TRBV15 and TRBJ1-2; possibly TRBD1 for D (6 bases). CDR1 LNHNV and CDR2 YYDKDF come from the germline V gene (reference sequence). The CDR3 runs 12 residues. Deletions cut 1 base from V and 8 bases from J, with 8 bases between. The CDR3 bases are TGTGCCACCAGCAGAGCCCAGGGGGGCTACACCTTC. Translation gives CATSRAQGGYTF.

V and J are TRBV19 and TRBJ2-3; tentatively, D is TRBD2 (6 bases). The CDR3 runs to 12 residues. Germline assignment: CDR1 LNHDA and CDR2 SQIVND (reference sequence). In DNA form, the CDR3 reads TGTCAAGGGGCTAGCGCCACAGATACGCAGTATTTT. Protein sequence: CQGASATDTQYF.

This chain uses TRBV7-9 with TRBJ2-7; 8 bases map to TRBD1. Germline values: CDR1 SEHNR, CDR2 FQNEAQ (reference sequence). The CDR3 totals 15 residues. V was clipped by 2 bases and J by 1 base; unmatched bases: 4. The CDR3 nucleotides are TGTGCCAGCAGCTTACCCCAGGGGGCTTCCTACGAGCAGTACTTC. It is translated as CASSLPQGASYEQYF.

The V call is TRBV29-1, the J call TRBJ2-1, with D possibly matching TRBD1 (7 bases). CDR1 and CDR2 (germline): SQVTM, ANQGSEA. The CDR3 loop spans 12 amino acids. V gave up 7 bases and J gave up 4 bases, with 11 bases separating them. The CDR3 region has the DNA TGCAGCGCCCAGGGGGGTTACAATGAGCAGTTCTTC. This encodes CSAQGGYNEQFF.

The CDR3 region has the DNA TGTGCCAGCTCACCCCTCTTTGACGGGGAGACCCAGTACTTC. Protein product: CASSPLFDGETQYF. This sequence joins TRBV18 and TRBJ2-5; D is uncertain. In germline, CDR1 is KGHSH, CDR2 LQKENI. With 3 bases removed from V and 5 bases from J, the gap between germline ends came to 13 bases. This CDR3 spans 14 amino acids.

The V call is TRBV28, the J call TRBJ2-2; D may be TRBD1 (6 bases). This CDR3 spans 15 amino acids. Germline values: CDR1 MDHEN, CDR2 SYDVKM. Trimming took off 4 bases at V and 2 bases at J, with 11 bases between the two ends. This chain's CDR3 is CASSSGTKNTGELFF. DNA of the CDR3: TGTGCCAGCAGTTCCGGGACAAAAAACACCGGGGAGCTGTTTTTT.

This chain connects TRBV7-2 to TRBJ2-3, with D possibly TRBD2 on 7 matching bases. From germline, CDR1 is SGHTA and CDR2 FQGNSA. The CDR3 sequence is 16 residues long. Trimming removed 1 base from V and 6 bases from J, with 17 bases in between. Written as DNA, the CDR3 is TGTGCCAGCAGCTTAGTAGGGGGGGCCCACCGGGATACGCAGTATTTT. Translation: CASSLVGGAHRDTQYF.

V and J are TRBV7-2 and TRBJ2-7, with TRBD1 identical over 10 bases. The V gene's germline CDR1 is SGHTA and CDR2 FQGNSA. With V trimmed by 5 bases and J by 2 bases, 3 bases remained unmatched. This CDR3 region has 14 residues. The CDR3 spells CASSRDRGPYEQYF. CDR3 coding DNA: TGTGCCAGCAGCCGGGACAGGGGACCCTACGAGCAGTACTTC.

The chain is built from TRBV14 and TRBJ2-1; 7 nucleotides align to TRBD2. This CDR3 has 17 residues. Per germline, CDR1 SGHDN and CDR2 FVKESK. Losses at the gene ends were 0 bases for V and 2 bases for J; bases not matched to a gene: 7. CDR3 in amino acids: CASSQDRVGGPYNEQFF. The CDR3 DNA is TGTGCCAGCAGCCAAGATCGTGTGGGAGGGCCCTACAATGAGCAGTTCTTC. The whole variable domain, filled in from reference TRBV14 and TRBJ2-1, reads EAGVTQFPSHSVIEKGQTVTLRCDPISGHDNLYWYRRVMGKEIKFLLHFVKESKQDESGMPNNRFLAERTGGTYSTLKVQPAELEDSGVYFCASSQDRVGGPYNEQFFGPGTRLTVL.

The CDR3 DNA follows: TGTGCCAGCAGTGCATCTCTCGGCTATGGCTACACCTTC. Translation gives CASSASLGYGYTF. V gene TRBV25-1 combines with J gene TRBJ1-2; no clear D gene. Trimming took 4 bases from V and 4 from J, leaving 10 bases between them. CDR1 is MGHDK and CDR2 is SYGVNS in the germline V gene. This CDR3 has 13 amino acids.

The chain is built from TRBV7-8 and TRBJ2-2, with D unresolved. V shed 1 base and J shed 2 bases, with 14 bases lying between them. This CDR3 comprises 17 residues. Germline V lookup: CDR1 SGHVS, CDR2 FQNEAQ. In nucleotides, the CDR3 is TGTGCCAGCAGCTTAGTTCGGTGGCTACTAAACACCGGGGAGCTGTTTTTT. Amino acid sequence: CASSLVRWLLNTGELFF.

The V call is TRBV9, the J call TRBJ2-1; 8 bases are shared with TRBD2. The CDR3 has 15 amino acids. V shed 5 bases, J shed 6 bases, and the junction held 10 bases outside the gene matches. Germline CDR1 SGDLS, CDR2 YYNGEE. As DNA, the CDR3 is TGTGCCAGCAGGGAAACCGGGACTAGAGGCAATGAGCAGTTCTTC. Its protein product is CASRETGTRGNEQFF.

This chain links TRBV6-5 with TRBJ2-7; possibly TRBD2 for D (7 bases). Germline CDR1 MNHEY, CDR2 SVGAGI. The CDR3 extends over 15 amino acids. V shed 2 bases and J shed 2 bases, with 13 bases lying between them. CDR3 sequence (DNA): TGTGCCAGCAGTTACGGCTGGGAGGGGGCCTACGAGCAGTACTTC. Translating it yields CASSYGWEGAYEQYF.

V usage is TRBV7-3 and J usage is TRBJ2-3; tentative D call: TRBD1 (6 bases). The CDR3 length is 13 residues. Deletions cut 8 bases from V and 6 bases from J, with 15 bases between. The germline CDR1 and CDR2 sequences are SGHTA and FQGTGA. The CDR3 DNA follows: TGTGCCAGCGGGGGCCGCCCCGGGGATACGCAGTATTTT. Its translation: CASGGRPGDTQYF.

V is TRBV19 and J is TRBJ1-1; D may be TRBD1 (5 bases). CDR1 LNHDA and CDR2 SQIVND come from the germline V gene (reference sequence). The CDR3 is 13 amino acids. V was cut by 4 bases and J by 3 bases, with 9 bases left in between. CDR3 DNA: TGTGCCAGTAGTAAGGGGACTGACACTGAAGCTTTCTTT. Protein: CASSKGTDTEAFF. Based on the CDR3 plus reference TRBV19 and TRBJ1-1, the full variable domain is DGGITQSPKYLFRKEGQNVTLSCEQNLNHDAMYWYRQDPGQGLRLIYYSQIVNDFQKGDIAEGYSVSREKKESFPLTVTSAQKNPTAFYLCASSKGTDTEAFFGQGTRLTVV.

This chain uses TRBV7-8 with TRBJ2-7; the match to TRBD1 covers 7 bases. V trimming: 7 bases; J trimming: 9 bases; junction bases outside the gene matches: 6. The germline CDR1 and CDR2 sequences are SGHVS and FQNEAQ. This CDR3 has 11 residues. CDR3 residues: CASNKGQAQYF. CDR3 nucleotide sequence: TGTGCCAGCAACAAAGGACAGGCGCAGTACTTC.

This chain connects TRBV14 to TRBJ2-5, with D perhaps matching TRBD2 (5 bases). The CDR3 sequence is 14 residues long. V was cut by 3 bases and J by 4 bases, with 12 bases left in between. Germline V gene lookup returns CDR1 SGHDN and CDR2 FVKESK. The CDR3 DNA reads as TGTGCCAGCAGCCACGGGTCTAGCAGAGAGACCCAGTACTTC. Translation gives CASSHGSSRETQYF.